This T cell receptor (beta chain) was sequenced in a study of vaccination effects on CD4 cells after COVID-19 (dated by TCRdb to about 2022). With respect to the entire study: Each participant got two doses of an mRNA SARS-CoV-2 vaccine, either BNT162b2 or mRNA-1273. The study compared SARS-CoV-2 spike-specific CD4+ TCR repertoires before and after mRNA vaccination in COVID-19 convalescent patients and infection-naive vaccine recipients. Cultures from other donors in the study were sequenced with the Oncomine TCR Beta short-read assay on an Illumina iSeq 100. The full study included over 8 COVID-19 convalescent patients and several SARS-CoV-2-naive healthy vaccine recipients.

The paper's findings and limits, for the study overall: Limitations of the study were the small number of convalescent patients and the absence of early post-infection timepoints. Clones induced by infection and clones induced by vaccination both contracted markedly at late timepoints after vaccination, which fits with T cell responses waning over time. Among healthy vaccine recipients, nearly all vaccine-induced clones were SARS-CoV-2 mono-reactive, and only 1 of 255 was cross-reactive with common cold coronaviruses.

In the ViraFEST assay, PBMC were stimulated with viral peptide pools, and TCR sequencing was then used to find antigen-specific CD4+ T cell clonotypes based on their expansion. After around 11 days of culture, CD4+ T cells were isolated with the EasySep CD4+ T cell isolation kit. Negative nucleocapsid antibody results before and after vaccination confirmed that the healthy vaccine recipients had no prior SARS-CoV-2 infection. A few million PBMC per well were cultured with around 10 ug/ml peptides in IMDM containing approximately 4.5% human AB serum, 10 IU/ml IL-2 and gentamicin. Half of the culture medium was replaced with fresh IL-2-containing medium on days 3 and 7. Unless otherwise noted, each peptide stimulation condition was cultured in triplicate wells. Using Ficoll-Paque Plus gradient centrifugation, PBMC were separated from whole blood and then either used fresh or cryopreserved at -140C. The overlapping peptide pools covered the spike proteins of SARS-CoV-2 as well as those of the common cold coronaviruses HCoV-NL63, HCoV-OC43 and HCoV-229E. The QIAamp micro DNA kit was used to extract genomic DNA from the cultured CD4+ T cells.

This clone was observed a single time. Its antigen has not been determined. No base quality information exists; no much larger clone differs at one position. The CDR3, from cysteine to phenylalanine, totals 18 residues. The sequence is cut down to CDR3 DNA, 54 bases in frame from base 1. Trimmed from V: 0 bases; trimmed from J: 3 bases; junction bases lacking a gene match: 10. The germline V gene specifies LGHNA as CDR1 and YSLEER as CDR2. The library was made by the immunoSEQ multiplex PCR assay. DNA from the CD4+ T cells that had been cultured and isolated underwent TCR beta CDR3 sequencing. The original pipeline was this. Non-productive TCR sequences were removed, reads were trimmed to the CDR3 region, and CDR3s of at least 7 amino acids were retained. Antigen-specific clonotypes were identified with the MANAFEST web app by comparing expansion in peptide wells against reference cultures. To be called positive, a clone needed expansion at FDR<0.05 compared with the reference and with all other wells, an odds ratio greater than 5, and a frequency greater than 0.1% in two replicate wells. A clonotype was defined as cross-reactive if the clonotype was significantly expanded both in SARS-CoV-2 spike wells and in at least one common cold coronavirus spike condition. Using the stringdist R package, CDR3 similarity was measured by Levenshtein distance, and unrooted trees were constructed with ape in R 3.6.1. The clones in this table, taken by TCRdb from immuneACCESS, are in-frame only. Not every clone is retained; where verified, under half of the shortfall comes from an unresolved V gene, and the cause of the rest is unknown. That table furnishes V, J and clone size, whereas the DNA furnished D and trimming. A total of roughly 30,000 clones appear in this sample, approximately 73% of them only once. The top ten constitute 27% of the sample.

The source was CD4+ T cells from PBMCs cultured with HCoV-OC43 spike peptides, collected before COVID-19 vaccination. The label giving this sample's cell subset or site can be read as: HCoV-OC43 spike overlapping peptide pool stimulation. The rearranged chain carries TRBV4-3 and TRBJ2-3; 9 central bases correspond to TRBD1. The TCR sequence derives from a human donor who received a COVID-19 vaccine. In nucleotides, the sequence is TGCGCCAGCAGCCAAGATCTTCCGGGGACAGGGAGGACAGATACGCAGTATTTT. Its protein reads: CASSQDLPGTGRTDTQYF.